This T cell receptor beta chain was obtained from a study of T-cell memory formation after mild COVID-19. General study findings and limits: Contracting CD4+ clones sat mainly in CM and EM; CD8+ in EMRA.

TCR alpha and TCR beta cDNA libraries carrying sample barcodes and UMIs were produced by 5'RACE using constant-segment primers. One entry per CDR3 protein, called by TCRdb with MiXCR from the 5' RACE reads. The sample lists under 300,000 distinct CDR3 sequences, approximately 10% seen once, with more than 20% in the top ten. CDR3 length: 15 amino acids. Per germline, CDR1 SGHKS and CDR2 YYEKEE (reference sequence). The V gene lost 5 bases and the J gene lost 0 bases, with 11 bases spanning the gap. There are a few counts of this clonotype. Its antigen is still unknown. The chain employs TRBV5-5 and TRBJ2-2; perhaps TRBD1 as D (6 bases). This receptor was taken from a man aged 18-30 years who had mild COVID-19 (a few samples of this study predate the infection). Cell type and time point are not known. The source material was PBMCs or a T cell subset sorted from them (not recorded which). CDR3 region: CASRRTASNTGELFF. The CDR3 coding sequence is TGTGCCAGCAGACGGACAGCCTCGAACACCGGGGAGCTGTTTTTT.